A single sample is the source of the 31 T cell receptor beta chains below, sequenced in a study of a mutant IDH1 vaccine in newly diagnosed glioma. The time point is: week 11, during vaccination. Alongside topical imiquimod, each dose of vaccine comprised 300 ug of mutant IDH1 20-mer peptide. Their target antigens are unknown. Repertoires were generated with immunoSEQ multiplex PCR, while TCRdb's copy carries only in-frame clones and drops some. This sample carries roughly 120,000 clones, around three quarters of them seen once, and the ten largest clones take 4.5% to 6%. The sample consisted of PBMCs, taken from a glioma patient whose treatment included an IDH1 peptide vaccine. All receptors derive from a man aged 40-49 years with glioma.

As DNA, the CDR3 is TGTGCCAGCAGCTTAGGGGGGACAGGGTCGGAGACCCAGTACTTC. Its translation is CASSLGGTGSETQYF. This chain joins TRBV7-9 and TRBJ2-5, with 9 bases fitting TRBD1. Germline-derived CDR1 and CDR2 are SEHNR and FQNEAQ (reference sequence). The junction had 5 bases not matched to a gene; V was cut back by 1 base and J by 5 bases. The CDR3 extends over 15 amino acids.

The CDR3 reads CASRSRDRGGYEQYF. The CDR3 DNA is TGTGCCAGCAGGTCCCGGGACAGGGGAGGCTACGAGCAGTACTTC. The chain employs TRBV6-1 and TRBJ2-7, with 10 bases that match TRBD1. The CDR3 spans 15 residues. Trimming cost V 6 bases and J 3 bases; bases outside gene matches: 8. The germline V gene encodes CDR1 MNHNS and CDR2 SASEGT.

This rearrangement joins TRBV6-5 to TRBJ2-2; 7 bases match TRBD2. Germline V gene data show CDR1 as MNHEY and CDR2 as SVGAGI. V dropped 6 bases and J dropped 4; count of bases not matched to a gene: 5. The CDR3 is 14 residues long. The CDR3 is CASRATSATGELFF. In DNA form, the CDR3 reads TGTGCCAGCAGAGCTACTAGCGCCACCGGGGAGCTGTTTTTT.

The rearrangement uses TRBV2 and TRBJ2-3; D is unresolved. CDR3 length: 13 residues. Germline V gene lookup returns CDR1 SNHLY and CDR2 FYNNEI. V was clipped by 8 bases and J by 2 bases, with 11 bases between them. Here the CDR3 reads CASVRAITDTQYF. In nucleotides, the CDR3 is TGTGCCAGCGTCCGGGCAATCACAGATACGCAGTATTTT. The full variable domain, its missing parts supplied by reference TRBV2 and TRBJ2-3, is EPEVTQTPSHQVTQMGQEVILRCVPISNHLYFYWYRQILGQKVEFLVSFYNNEISEKSEIFDDQFSVERPDGSNFTLKIRSTKLEDSAMYFCASVRAITDTQYFGPGTRLTVL.

The chain combines TRBV18 with TRBJ1-4, with a tentative D call TRBD1 (6 bases). This CDR3 is 15 amino acids long. Germline CDR1 and CDR2: KGHSH and LQKENI. Trimming took off 4 bases at V and 7 bases at J, with 16 bases between the two ends. The CDR3 loop reads CASSLDPGVREKLFF. Here the CDR3 DNA reads TGTGCCAGCTCACTCGATCCAGGGGTCCGTGAAAAACTGTTTTTT.

The chain combines TRBV28 with TRBJ1-1; TRBD1 might be the D (5 bases). Germline values: CDR1 MDHEN, CDR2 SYDVKM. V lost 6 bases and J 5 bases, leaving 13 bases between the germline ends. The CDR3 loop spans 13 amino acids. The CDR3 sequence is CASRGTPGTEAFF. CDR3 nucleotide sequence: TGTGCCAGCAGAGGGACCCCAGGGACTGAAGCTTTCTTT.

The genes are TRBV30 and TRBJ2-1; D is unclear. The CDR3 consists of 14 residues. Trimming shortened V by 4 bases and J by 12 bases, and 22 bases separated the two germline ends. Looked up from germline, CDR1 is GTSNPN and CDR2 is SVGIG (reference sequence). The CDR3 DNA reads TGTGCCTGGACCAAAAGGCAGGCCGAAGGTGGGCAGTTCTTC. This sequence encodes CAWTKRQAEGGQFF.

The V gene is TRBV11-3, the J gene TRBJ2-1, with a tentative D call TRBD1 (6 bases). The length of the CDR3 is 14 residues. Germline CDR1 reads SGHNT; CDR2 reads YENEEA. Trimming took 4 bases from V and 7 from J, leaving 14 bases between them. Here the CDR3 reads CASSSARGKNEQFF. In nucleotides, the CDR3 is TGTGCCAGCAGCTCCGCGAGGGGGAAGAATGAGCAGTTCTTC.

This chain uses TRBV5-5 with TRBJ1-2; a possible D gene is TRBD1 (5 bases). Trimming removed 1 base from V and 7 bases from J, with 17 bases in between. The CDR3 runs to 15 residues. The germline gives CDR1 SGHKS, CDR2 YYEKEE (reference sequence). CDR3 nucleotides: TGTGCCAGCAGCTTGCTCCCGGGGCGCCTTGGTGGCTACACCTTC. It is translated as CASSLLPGRLGGYTF.

The V call is TRBV7-2, the J call TRBJ1-1; possible D gene TRBD1, 5 bases. Trimming pared 5 bases from V and 10 bases from J, leaving 14 bases between. The CDR3 has 12 amino acids. Germline lookup yields CDR1 SGHTA and CDR2 FQGNSA. This chain's CDR3 is CASSPVTGRAFF. CDR3 in DNA: TGTGCCAGCAGCCCAGTCACGGGACGAGCTTTCTTT.

This clone was picked up a small number of times. This chain links TRBV30 with TRBJ1-1; the D is unclear. The V gene's germline CDR1 is GTSNPN and CDR2 SVGIG (reference sequence). The CDR3 is 12 residues long. Trimming left V 7 bases short and J 0 bases short, with 9 bases between. The CDR3 DNA sequence: TGTGCCTCTCAGTCTCTGAACACTGAAGCTTTCTTT. Translation: CASQSLNTEAFF.

The chain joins TRBV6-5 to TRBJ2-6; no definite D call. Deletions cut 6 bases from V and 4 bases from J, with 7 bases between. CDR3 size: 13 residues. From germline, CDR1 is MNHEY and CDR2 SVGAGI. The chain's CDR3 is CASSLGGANVLTF. The DNA of the CDR3 is TGTGCCAGCAGCCTAGGAGGGGCCAACGTCCTGACTTTC.

The V call is TRBV15, the J call TRBJ2-1; D not resolved. The CDR3 is 16 residues long. With 1 base removed from V and 0 bases from J, the gap between germline ends came to 10 bases. Germline-derived CDR1 and CDR2 are LNHNV and YYDKDF (reference sequence). The CDR3 sequence: CATSRGASSSYNEQFF. The CDR3 nucleotides read TGTGCCACCAGCAGAGGGGCTTCGAGCTCCTACAATGAGCAGTTCTTC.

The V call is TRBV10-2, the J call TRBJ1-6, with a weak D call TRBD1 (5 bases). The CDR3 length is 14 residues. Germline V gene sequence: CDR1 WSHSY, CDR2 SAAADI. Trimming left V 4 bases short and J 6 bases short, with 10 bases between. The CDR3 DNA reads as TGCGCCAGCAGTGGACGGACATTTAATTCACCCCTCCACTTT. As protein: CASSGRTFNSPLHF.

V usage is TRBV4-2 and J usage is TRBJ1-2; 8 bases are a match to TRBD1. V shed 0 bases and J 5 bases; nucleotides not matched to a gene: 14. The CDR3 extends over 18 amino acids. Germline CDR1 and CDR2: LGHNA and YNFKEQ. CDR3 nucleotide sequence: TGTGCCAGCAGCCAAGAGGGGACAGGCGGCAACACTTTATATGGCTACACCTTC. Translation gives CASSQEGTGGNTLYGYTF.

This clone has a handful of counts. The J gene is TRBJ1-4, the V gene TRBV2, with D hard to call. CDR1 is SNHLY and CDR2 is FYNNEI in the germline V gene. CDR3 length equals 13 residues. Trimming removed 8 bases at V and 1 base at J, with 8 bases between. The CDR3 DNA sequence: TGTGCCAGCTCGTCGGAAACTAATGAAAAACTGTTTTTT. Amino acids: CASSSETNEKLFF.

This chain joins TRBV21-1 and TRBJ2-1. TRBV21-1 constitutes a pseudogene. The CDR3 extends over 12 amino acids. In nucleotides, the CDR3 is TGTGCCAGCAGCAAACGGCTGTCCGGGCAGTTCTTC. Protein: CASSKRLSGQFF.

This clone was picked up one time. The rearrangement links TRBV4-3 to TRBJ1-1, with D possibly matching TRBD1 (6 bases). Germline CDR1 LGHNA, CDR2 YSLEER. This CDR3 region has 16 residues. V dropped 1 base and J dropped 1 base, with 13 bases sitting between them. The CDR3 DNA is TGCGCCAGCAGCCAAGTCCAGGGGACCTGGAACACTGAAGCTTTCTTT. This translates into CASSQVQGTWNTEAFF.

This chain links TRBV18 with TRBJ2-2; D perhaps matches TRBD1 (6 bases). Trimming stripped 1 base from V and 3 bases from J, with 12 bases between. Looked up from germline, CDR1 is KGHSH and CDR2 is LQKENI. This CDR3 spans 16 amino acids. The CDR3, as DNA: TGTGCCAGCTCACCACTCGCAGGGGCCGACACCGGGGAGCTGTTTTTT. Its protein is CASSPLAGADTGELFF. Together with reference TRBV18 and TRBJ2-2, the CDR3 gives the full variable domain: NAGVMQNPRHLVRRRGQEARLRCSPMKGHSHVYWYRQLPEEGLKFMVYLQKENIIDESGMPKERFSAEFPKEGPSILRIQQVVRGDSAAYFCASSPLAGADTGELFFGEGSRLTVL.

V gene TRBV6-1 combines with J gene TRBJ2-1; 11 bases map to TRBD2. After removal of 3 bases from V and 7 bases from J, the junction contained 2 bases not matched to a gene. The CDR3 spans 14 residues. Germline CDR1 MNHNS, CDR2 SASEGT. The CDR3: CASSDASGRNEQFF. CDR3 nucleotide sequence: TGTGCCAGCAGTGACGCTAGCGGGAGGAATGAGCAGTTCTTC.

The rearrangement links TRBV7-8 to TRBJ2-7; no reliable D call. The CDR3 is made up of 12 amino acids. The germline V gene encodes CDR1 SGHVS and CDR2 FQNEAQ. The V end was cut by 5 bases, the J end by 3 bases, with 8 bases between. CDR3 amino acids: CASSRRSYEQYF. CDR3 DNA sequence: TGTGCCAGCAGCCGGCGGAGCTACGAGCAGTACTTC.

The gene calls are TRBV15 and TRBJ2-6; a weak D match, TRBD1 (6 bases). This CDR3 spans 18 amino acids. Trimming cost V 4 bases and J 4 bases, with 20 bases left between them. Germline V gene sequence: CDR1 LNHNV, CDR2 YYDKDF (reference sequence). The CDR3 nucleotides are TGTGCCACCAGCACGGGGACACCCATTCTTGGAGGGGCCAACGTCCTGACTTTC. Residues: CATSTGTPILGGANVLTF. The full variable domain, in which reference TRBV15 and TRBJ2-6 provide the parts outside the CDR3, is DAMVIQNPRYQVTQFGKPVTLSCSQTLNHNVMYWYQQKSSQAPKLLFHYYDKDFNNEADTPDNFQSRRPNTSFCFLDIRSPGLGDTAMYLCATSTGTPILGGANVLTFGAGSRLTVL.

The chain has TRBV5-8 and TRBJ1-1; D unclear. Trimming took 4 bases from V and 4 from J, leaving 11 bases between them. The germline V gene has CDR1 SGHTS and CDR2 YDEGEE. The length of the CDR3 is 13 residues. The CDR3 nucleotides are TGTGCCAGCAGCCCGGGTCCCCTCACTGAAGCTTTCTTT. Encoded protein: CASSPGPLTEAFF.

A few counts support this clone. This chain uses TRBV10-3 with TRBJ1-2; D unclear. Germline V gene lookup returns CDR1 ENHRY and CDR2 SYGVKD. This CDR3 comprises 12 residues. Trimming left V 6 bases short and J 0 bases short, with 5 bases between. The CDR3 region has the DNA TGTGCCATCAGGACGACTAACTATGGCTACACCTTC. This encodes CAIRTTNYGYTF.

This clone is a singleton in its sample. This chain links TRBV6-6 with TRBJ1-5; 8 positions agree with TRBD1. Germline CDR1 and CDR2: MNHNY and SVGAGI (reference sequence). V was pared by 6 bases and J by 6 bases, with 7 bases of the junction left unmatched. The CDR3 has 14 amino acids. The CDR3: CASRSTGGGQPQHF. DNA of the CDR3: TGTGCCAGCAGATCTACAGGGGGAGGTCAGCCCCAGCATTTT.

This chain uses TRBV30 with TRBJ1-2, with TRBD1 matching 10 bases. Germline values: CDR1 GTSNPN, CDR2 SVGIG (reference sequence). Trimming at V came to 4 bases and at J to 0 bases, leaving 8 bases not matched to a gene. The CDR3 has 16 residues. In DNA, the CDR3 is TGTGCCTGGAAACGGGACAGGGGAAGAACTAACTATGGCTACACCTTC. This sequence encodes CAWKRDRGRTNYGYTF.

V usage is TRBV10-2 and J usage is TRBJ1-6; D gene ambiguous. The length of the CDR3 is 15 residues. Germline V gives CDR1 WSHSY, CDR2 SAAADI. Deletions cut 2 bases from V and 5 bases from J, with 10 bases between. The CDR3 DNA is TGCGCCAGCAGTGAGACGGGCGGGGATAATTCACCCCTCCACTTT. Translation gives CASSETGGDNSPLHF.

This clone was observed a handful of times. The chain couples TRBV30 to TRBJ1-1; D gene uncertain. The V and J ends lost 5 bases and 0 bases respectively, with 10 bases between them. This CDR3 comprises 13 residues. Germline V lookup: CDR1 GTSNPN, CDR2 SVGIG (reference sequence). The DNA of the CDR3 is TGTGCCTGGGCGCCTCCGGTGAACACTGAAGCTTTCTTT. Its protein is CAWAPPVNTEAFF.

This clone was detected only once. The chain uses TRBV7-9 and TRBJ2-1, with 12 nucleotides matching TRBD2. CDR3 size: 17 residues. Trimming cost V 1 base and J 7 bases; bases outside gene matches: 8. Germline CDR1 reads SEHNR; CDR2 reads FQNEAQ (reference sequence). The DNA for the CDR3 is TGTGCCAGCAGCTTAGGAGGACTAGCGGGAATTTGGAATGAGCAGTTCTTC. Translation: CASSLGGLAGIWNEQFF. The full variable domain, completed using reference TRBV7-9 and TRBJ2-1, is DTGVSQNPRHKITKRGQNVTFRCDPISEHNRLYWYRQTLGQGPEFLTYFQNEAQLEKSRLLSDRFSAERPKGSFSTLEIQRTEQGDSAMYLCASSLGGLAGIWNEQFFGPGTRLTVL.

This clone occurred a few times. The J gene is TRBJ2-7, the V gene TRBV21-1; no check of the table's D call, TRBD2, against the DNA was made. TRBV21-1 is listed as a pseudogene. The CDR3 runs to 11 residues. The CDR3 bases are TGTGCCAGCCGGGACTTCTACGAGCAGTACTTC. Its translation: CASRDFYEQYF.

This chain joins TRBV28 and TRBJ2-7; D remains unclear. This CDR3 contains 12 residues. Germline V CDR1 and CDR2: MDHEN, SYDVKM. Trimming stripped 2 bases from V and 7 bases from J, with 9 bases between. The CDR3 reads CASSLGEREQYF. The CDR3 nucleotides are TGTGCCAGCAGTTTAGGAGAACGGGAGCAGTACTTC.